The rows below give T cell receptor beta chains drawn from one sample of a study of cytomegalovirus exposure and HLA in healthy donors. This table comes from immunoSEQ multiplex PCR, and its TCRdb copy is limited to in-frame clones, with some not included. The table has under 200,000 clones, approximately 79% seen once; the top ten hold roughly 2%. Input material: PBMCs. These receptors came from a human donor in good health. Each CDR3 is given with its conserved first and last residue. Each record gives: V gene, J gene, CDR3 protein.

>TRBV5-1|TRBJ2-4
CASSLGGGEDIQYF
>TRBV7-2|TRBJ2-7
CASSRDRNYEQYF
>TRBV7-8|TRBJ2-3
CASSEGLAGTDTQYF
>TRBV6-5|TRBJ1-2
CASSKGVGNYGYTF
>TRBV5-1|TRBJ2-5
CASSLAGTSPETQYF
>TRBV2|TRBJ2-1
CASSGALRGEQFF
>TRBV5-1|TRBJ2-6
CASYRDSNSGANVLTF
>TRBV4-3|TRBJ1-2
CASSQAGTGDYGYTF
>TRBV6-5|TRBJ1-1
CASSYDIGFNTEAFF
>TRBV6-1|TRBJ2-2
CASSVYFAGGRTGELFF
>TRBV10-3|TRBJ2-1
CAISNIKGQASNEQFF
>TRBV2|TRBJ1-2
CASSEKQGGFYGYTF
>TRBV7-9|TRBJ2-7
CASRKVAGAVTYEQYF
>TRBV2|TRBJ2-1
CASVTSGASYNEQFF
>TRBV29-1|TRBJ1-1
CSVPFGQGAGNTEAFF
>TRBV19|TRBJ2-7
CASSLSGASSEQYF
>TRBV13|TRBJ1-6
CASSLGGQYNSPLHF
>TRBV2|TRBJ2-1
CASADRTGLNNEQFF
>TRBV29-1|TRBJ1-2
CSVLSGRTKGYTF
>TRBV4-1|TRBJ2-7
CASSQVFDRYYEQYF
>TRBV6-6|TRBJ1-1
CASRLNTEAFF
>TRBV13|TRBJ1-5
CASSLGGGSNQPQHF
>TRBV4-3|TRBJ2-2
CASSQDRGTVELFF
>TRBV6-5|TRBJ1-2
CASSYMAGHGYTF